This TCR beta chain appears in the sequencing data of a study of Ad26.COV2.S vaccination and SARS-CoV-2 variants. Study-wide results and limits: Measurements of TCR breadth and depth may have given underestimates of the total T cell responses.

The data were produced by immunoSEQ multiplex PCR, yet TCRdb's version contains in-frame clones alone and is incomplete. The sample has roughly 240,000 clones, 88% seen once. Concerning this clone: Its antigen is not identified.

Treatment denoted: about 20 received Ad26.COV2.S at low or high dose, single or two shots; roughly 5 received placebo; per-sample allocation not given. Day 63 after the first injection of vaccine or placebo was the sampling time. CDR1 and CDR2 from the germline V gene are SEHNR and FQNEAQ (reference sequence). This CDR3 has 14 residues. V lost 6 bases to trimming and J lost 5 bases, with 17 bases between them. Sequenced material: peripheral blood, taken in a trial of Ad26.COV2.S vaccine versus placebo. The V and J genes are TRBV7-9 and TRBJ2-7; D is ambiguous. The receptor was derived from a person between 18 and 59 years old who received the Ad26.COV2.S COVID-19 vaccine or a placebo. In DNA, the CDR3 is TGTGCCAGCAGATCCGACATCCTGGCCCACGAGCAGTACTTC. Amino acid sequence: CASRSDILAHEQYF. Complete variable domain (other parts from reference TRBV7-9 and TRBJ2-7): DTGVSQNPRHKITKRGQNVTFRCDPISEHNRLYWYRQTLGQGPEFLTYFQNEAQLEKSRLLSDRFSAERPKGSFSTLEIQRTEQGDSAMYLCASRSDILAHEQYFGPGTRLTVT.